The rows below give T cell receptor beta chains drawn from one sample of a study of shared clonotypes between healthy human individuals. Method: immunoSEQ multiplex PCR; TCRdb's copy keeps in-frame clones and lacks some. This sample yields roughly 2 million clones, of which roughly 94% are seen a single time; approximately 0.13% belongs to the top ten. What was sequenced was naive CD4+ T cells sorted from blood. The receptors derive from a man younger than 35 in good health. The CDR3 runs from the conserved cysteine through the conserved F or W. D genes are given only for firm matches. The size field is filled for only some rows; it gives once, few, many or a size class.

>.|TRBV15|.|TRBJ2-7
CATSRVQVAGEQYF
TGTGCCACCAGCAGAGTCCAAGTCGCGGGCGAGCAGTACTTC
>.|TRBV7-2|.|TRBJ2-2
CASSRTGFTGELFF
TGTGCCAGCAGTAGAACAGGGTTCACCGGGGAGCTGTTTTTT
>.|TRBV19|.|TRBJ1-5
CASSTQSMSNQPQHF
TGTGCCAGTAGTACCCAGAGCATGAGCAATCAGCCCCAGCATTTT
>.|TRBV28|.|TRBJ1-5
CASSLSAVGNQPQHF
TGTGCCAGCAGTTTATCGGCGGTGGGCAATCAGCCCCAGCATTTT
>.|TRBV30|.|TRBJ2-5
CAWSGRQETQYF
TGTGCCTGGAGTGGCCGCCAAGAGACCCAGTACTTC
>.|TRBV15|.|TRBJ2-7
CATSRENRPVYEQYF
TGTGCCACCAGCAGAGAGAACAGGCCTGTCTACGAGCAGTACTTC
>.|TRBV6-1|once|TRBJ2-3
CASSEWIPGRTDTQYF
TGTGCCAGCAGTGAATGGATACCCGGCAGGACAGATACGCAGTATTTT
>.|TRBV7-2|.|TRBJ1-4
CASSLLHREKLFF
TGTGCCAGCAGCTTACTACATCGCGAAAAACTGTTTTTT
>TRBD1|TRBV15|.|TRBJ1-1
CATSRGQGIMNTEAFF
TGTGCCACCAGCAGGGGACAGGGGATCATGAACACTGAAGCTTTCTTT
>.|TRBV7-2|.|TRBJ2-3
CASSSQAHTDTQYF
TGTGCCAGCAGCTCTCAGGCACACACAGATACGCAGTATTTT
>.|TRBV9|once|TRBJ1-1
CASSVGGANTEAFF
TGTGCCAGCAGCGTGGGGGGTGCGAACACTGAAGCTTTCTTT
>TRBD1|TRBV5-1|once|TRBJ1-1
CASSPRQGNTEAFF
TGCGCCAGCAGCCCCAGACAGGGGAACACTGAAGCTTTCTTT
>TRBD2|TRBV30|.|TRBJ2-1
CAWTIGLAGSNEQFF
TGTGCCTGGACCATAGGACTAGCGGGATCCAATGAGCAGTTCTTC
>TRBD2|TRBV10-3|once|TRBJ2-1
CAITRGLAGAYNEQFF
TGTGCCATCACCCGAGGACTAGCGGGAGCCTACAATGAGCAGTTCTTC
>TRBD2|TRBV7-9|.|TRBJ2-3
CASSFSSGRSTDTQYF
TGTGCCAGCAGCTTCTCTAGCGGGCGAAGCACAGATACGCAGTATTTT
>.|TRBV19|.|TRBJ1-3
CASSRGSGNTIYF
TGTGCCAGTAGTAGGGGGTCTGGAAACACCATATATTTT
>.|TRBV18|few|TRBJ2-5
CASSPSRGFQETQYF
TGTGCCAGCTCACCATCTCGGGGGTTCCAAGAGACCCAGTACTTC
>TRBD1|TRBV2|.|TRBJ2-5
CASSVRDRGFQETQYF
TGTGCCAGCAGTGTGCGGGACAGGGGGTTCCAAGAGACCCAGTACTTC
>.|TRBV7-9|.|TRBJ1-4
CASSFYTIDEKLFF
TGTGCCAGCAGCTTTTACACGATTGACGAAAAACTGTTTTTT
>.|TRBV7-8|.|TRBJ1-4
CASSLVPGAQGEKLFF
TGTGCCAGCAGCTTAGTTCCAGGGGCCCAAGGAGAAAAACTGTTTTTT
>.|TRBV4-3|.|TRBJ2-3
CASSQGNGANTDTQYF
TGCGCCAGCAGCCAAGGAAACGGAGCGAACACAGATACGCAGTATTTT
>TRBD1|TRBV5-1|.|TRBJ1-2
CASSLPTGGDGYTF
TGCGCCAGCAGCTTACCAACAGGGGGCGATGGCTACACCTTC
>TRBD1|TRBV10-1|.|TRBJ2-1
CASSEYRGSYNEQFF
TGCGCCAGCAGTGAGTACAGGGGCTCCTACAATGAGCAGTTCTTC
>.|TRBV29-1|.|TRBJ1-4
CSVFGGNEKLFF
TGCAGCGTTTTTGGAGGAAATGAAAAACTGTTTTTT
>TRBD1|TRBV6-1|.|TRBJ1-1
CASSVSKGQLHTEAFF
TGTGCCAGCAGTGTATCGAAGGGACAGTTGCACACTGAAGCTTTCTTT
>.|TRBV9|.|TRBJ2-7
CASSVGPDSYEQYF
TGTGCCAGCAGCGTAGGCCCGGACTCCTACGAGCAGTACTTC
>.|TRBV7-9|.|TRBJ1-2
CASSPNQGSGGYTF
TGTGCCAGCAGCCCGAACCAGGGGTCAGGAGGCTACACCTTC
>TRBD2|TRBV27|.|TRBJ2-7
CASSRSGRTYEQYF
TGTGCCAGCAGTCGGAGCGGGAGGACCTACGAGCAGTACTTC
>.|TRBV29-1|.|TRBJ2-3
CSVVHDGTDTQYF
TGCAGCGTTGTACACGATGGGACAGATACGCAGTATTTT
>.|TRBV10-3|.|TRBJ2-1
CAISESRRVEQFF
TGTGCCATCAGTGAGTCGAGGCGGGTTGAGCAGTTCTTC
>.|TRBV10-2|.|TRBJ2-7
CASSESHSAFRSYEQYF
TGCGCCAGCAGTGAGTCGCATAGCGCGTTTCGCTCCTACGAGCAGTACTTC
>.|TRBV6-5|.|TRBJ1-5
CASSEDEGAQPQHF
TGTGCCAGCAGTGAAGATGAGGGTGCTCAGCCCCAGCATTTT
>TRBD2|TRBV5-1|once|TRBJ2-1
CASSLSGGPYNEQFF
TGCGCCAGCAGCTTGAGCGGGGGGCCTTACAATGAGCAGTTCTTC
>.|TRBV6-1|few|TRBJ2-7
CASSEVGRGPYEQYF
TGTGCCAGCAGTGAAGTTGGCAGGGGCCCATACGAGCAGTACTTC
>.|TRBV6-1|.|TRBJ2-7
CASSTRESPTYEQYF
TGTGCCAGCAGTACTCGGGAGAGTCCTACCTACGAGCAGTACTTC
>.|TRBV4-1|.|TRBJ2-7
CASSQDRQGGYEQYF
TGCGCCAGCAGCCAAGATAGGCAGGGGGGCTACGAGCAGTACTTC